This T cell receptor beta chain was captured by sequencing in a study of cytomegalovirus exposure and HLA in healthy donors. Both 60 Vbeta primers and 13 Jbeta primers went into the PCR. Under the authors' procedure: A later analysis counted around 80 million unique TCR beta chains, some 11 million shared. Libraries were prepared by immunoSEQ multiplex PCR; TCRdb keeps only in-frame clonotypes and omits some of them. D and trimming were read from the DNA, whereas the V and J calls and clone size are those reported in that table. Among about 110,000 clones listed, approximately 80% were seen once. At collection, donors were nominally healthy, but unrecorded immune exposures were probable. This TCR derives from a female donor in good health and CMV-seropositive. The sample comprised PBMCs.

The CDR3 loop is CASSRRLEYEQFF. CDR3 nucleotides: TGCGCCAGCAGCCGTAGACTAGAATATGAGCAGTTCTTC. The chain links TRBV5-1 to TRBJ2-1, with D maybe TRBD2 (6 bases). Between the trimmed V and J ends, which lost 4 bases and 8 bases, there was a span of 13 bases. Germline V gives CDR1 SGHRS, CDR2 YFSETQ. This CDR3 is 13 amino acids long.